This T cell receptor (beta chain) stems from a study of human T cells and chemical hapten exposure. About the research overall: Largely, small differences in pooled library volume made per-sample TCR yields vary. Study results and caveats: There was no change with DPC sensitization in TCRs above 1 in 1000 frequency.

Per germline, CDR1 SGHRS and CDR2 YFSETQ. The CDR3 has 15 amino acids. V gave up 0 bases and J gave up 2 bases; unmatched junction bases: 2. This clonotype was picked up many times. Its antigen is unidentified. Separate cDNA molecules received unique molecular identifiers, which the library attached to them. In the original analysis: The median was about 100,000 TCRs per sample, ranging roughly 20,000 to 750,000. A single record per CDR3 protein comes from TCRdb applying MiXCR to the RACE reads. In this record, the V and J calls reflect TCRdb's handling and not the investigators' own analysis. This sample has 43,000 or so distinct CDR3 sequences, with roughly 4.5% found just once. Time point meaning: healthy volunteer bleed at 2 weeks. The study extracted total RNA from unfractionated whole blood.

The sequenced sample consisted of whole blood. This TCR was recovered from a female donor in good health. Some clones in this sample may be carry-over from other donors' samples. The chain combines TRBV5-1 with TRBJ2-3; 8 nucleotides line up with TRBD2. The DNA of the CDR3 is TGCGCCAGCAGCTTGGCCGGGGGGGCCACAGATACGCAGTATTTT. It codes for CASSLAGGATDTQYF. Full variable domain (remainder filled in from reference TRBV5-1 and TRBJ2-3): KAGVTQTPRYLIKTRGQQVTLSCSPISGHRSVSWYQQTPGQGLQFLFEYFSETQRNKGNFPGRFSGRQFSNSRSEMNVSTLELGDSALYLCASSLAGGATDTQYFGPGTRLTVL.